The rows below give T cell receptor beta chains drawn from one sample of a study of naive and memory T cell subsets. TCRdb analysed the UMI-ligation and nested PCR reads with MiXCR anew, one entry per CDR3 protein. The data hold 15,000 to 20,000 distinct CDR3 sequences, with 8% to 10% observed a single time. Sample: skin, taken from a tuberculin skin test site. Receptor source: an adult in good health. Both conserved end residues are part of each CDR3. A D gene is named only where the DNA matches it firmly. Expanded clones are given a class, and other clones once, few, many or no size at all.

>many|TRBV10-3|TRBJ2-2|NA
TGTGCCATCAGTGAAAGGGACATGGGAGCCGGGGAGCTGTTTTTT
CAISERDMGAGELFF
>NA|TRBV24-1|TRBJ2-3|TRBD1
TGTGCCACCAGCGCCGGGACAGGGAACCTGATTAGCACAGATACGCAGTATTTT
CATSAGTGNLISTDTQYF
>NA|TRBV7-7|TRBJ2-1|NA
TGTGCTAGCAGCTTGGGCTATTACAATGAGCAGTTCTTC
CASSLGYYNEQFF
>few|TRBV11-2|TRBJ1-1|NA
TGTGCCAGCAGCTTAGATGTGAGGTGGGGCACTGAAGCTTTCTTT
CASSLDVRWGTEAFF
>NA|TRBV6-6|TRBJ2-3|NA
TGTGCCAGCACCCCCTACAGCCTGAGGAACACAGATACGCAGTATTTT
CASTPYSLRNTDTQYF
>NA|TRBV5-5|TRBJ2-3|NA
TGTGCCAGCAGCTTCGGCCGAGTGAACACAGATACGCAGTATTTT
CASSFGRVNTDTQYF
>many|TRBV7-9|TRBJ1-5|NA
TGTGCCAGCAGCCCCTACCCGGGGCAGCCCCAGCATTTT
CASSPYPGQPQHF
>NA|TRBV6-8|TRBJ2-4|TRBD2
TGTGCCAGCAGTTACACCTACTTTCGACTAGCGGGGGGGGAATGGTCCAAAAACATTCAGTACTTC
CASSYTYFRLAGGEWSKNIQYF
>many|TRBV5-5|TRBJ1-5|TRBD1
TGTGCCAGCACTTTCGGGACAGGGGAGAAACAGCCCCAGCATTTT
CASTFGTGEKQPQHF
>few|TRBV6-2/TRBV6-3|TRBJ2-6|TRBD1
TGTGCCAGCAGCGACAGGGCGGCCGGGGCCAACGTCCTGACTTTC
CASSDRAAGANVLTF
>few|TRBV6-1|TRBJ1-2|NA
TGTGCCAGCAGTGAAGCGGTGGGGCAGGCCGTTGGCTATGGCTACACCTTC
CASSEAVGQAVGYGYTF
>NA|TRBV5-1|TRBJ2-3|NA
TGCGCCAGCAGCTGGGGGGCCCGGTCGACGTCTAGCACAGATACGCAGTATTTT
CASSWGARSTSSTDTQYF
>medium-sized|TRBV15|TRBJ2-1|NA
TGTGCCACCAGCAGAGATAGAGGGAATAGCGCATCTGAGCAGTTCTTC
CATSRDRGNSASEQFF
>NA|TRBV6-6|TRBJ2-1|NA
TGTGCCAGCAGTTCCGGGGGCACCTTGGGGTACAATGAGCAGTTCTTC
CASSSGGTLGYNEQFF
>medium-sized|TRBV6-5|TRBJ2-3|NA
TGTGCCAGCAGTTCGCGTCCAGATACGCAGTATTTT
CASSSRPDTQYF
>many|TRBV6-5|TRBJ1-6|TRBD1
TGTGCCAGCAGTCCCCTCGACAGGGGGAATTCACCCCTCCACTTT
CASSPLDRGNSPLHF
>NA|TRBV4-2|TRBJ2-1|NA
TGTGCCAGCAGCCAAGATGAAAGAGGGTCCTACAATGAGCAGTTCTTC
CASSQDERGSYNEQFF
>NA|TRBV6-1|TRBJ2-1|TRBD1
TGTGCCAGCAGTCGACAGGGGTATGAGCAGTTCTTC
CASSRQGYEQFF
>NA|TRBV7-3|TRBJ2-5|TRBD2
TGTGCCAGCAGCTCGGGACTAGCGGGAGCAGTGGAGACCCAGTACTTC
CASSSGLAGAVETQYF
>many|TRBV7-2|TRBJ2-1|TRBD2
TGTGCCAGCAGCTCATTAGCGGGGGGCTTCGAGCAGTTCTTC
CASSSLAGGFEQFF
>few|TRBV7-9|TRBJ1-1|NA
TGTGCCAGCAGCTTAGCGCCGAGGGCAGACACTGAAGCTTTCTTT
CASSLAPRADTEAFF
>NA|TRBV27|TRBJ2-6|NA
TGTGCCAGCAGACCCCCGTGGGCTGGGGCCAACGTCCTGACTTTC
CASRPPWAGANVLTF
>few|TRBV5-1|TRBJ1-5|NA
TGCGCCAGCAGCGAGGGTGGCAATCAGCCCCAGCATTTT
CASSEGGNQPQHF
>once|TRBV5-1|TRBJ2-7|NA
TGCGCCAGCAGCCTAGGCGCCAGCGGGTACGAGCAGTACTTC
CASSLGASGYEQYF